The clone carrying this T cell receptor (beta chain) was observed once. Using immunoSEQ multiplex PCR, the repertoire was profiled, and TCRdb retains in-frame clones only, with some absent. The data hold some 150,000 clones, with 85% to 95% observed a single time. This entry belongs to a study of control samples from healthy donors and cancer patients. Between the trimmed V and J ends, which lost 3 bases and 0 bases, there was a span of 10 bases. Looked up from germline, CDR1 is SGHRS and CDR2 is YFSETQ. This CDR3 comprises 16 residues. The sample comprised blood. The chain employs TRBV5-1 and TRBJ2-6, with D uncertain. The receptor's source is a man in his forties in good health. CDR3 sequence (DNA): TGCGCCAGCAGCTCATGGACGGGCTCTGGGGCCAACGTCCTGACTTTC. Amino acids: CASSSWTGSGANVLTF.